These 24 T cell receptor beta chains were all obtained from the same sample, sequenced in a study of T-cell memory formation after mild COVID-19. TCRdb called the 5' RACE reads again in MiXCR, with one record for every CDR3 protein. The table shows about 130,000 distinct CDR3 sequences, with about a sixth occurring only once. Sequenced material: PBMCs or a T cell subset sorted from them (not recorded which). The receptors originated from a man younger than 30 who had mild COVID-19 (a few samples of this study predate the infection). Cell type and time point are not known.

J is TRBJ1-2 and V is TRBV25-1, with 8 bases matching TRBD1. Germline V gives CDR1 MGHDK, CDR2 SYGVNS. Trimming took 10 bases from V and 5 from J; bases not matched to a gene: 18. The CDR3 extends over 16 amino acids. CDR3 region: CAIPSPGQACGYGYTF. The CDR3 bases are TGTGCCATCCCCTCTCCGGGACAGGCATGCGGTTATGGCTACACCTTC.

V is TRBV3-1 and J is TRBJ1-2; D possibly corresponds to TRBD1 (5 bases). The CDR3 sequence is 13 residues long. Trimming removed 2 bases from V and 4 bases from J, with 8 bases in between. Per germline, CDR1 LGHDT and CDR2 YNNKEL (reference sequence). In DNA, the CDR3 is TGTGCCAGCAGCCAACAGGGAACCTATGGCTACACCTTC. It translates to CASSQQGTYGYTF.

The CDR3 loop is CASSLGTGGNPPSDTQYF. CDR3 DNA: TGTGCCAGCAGCTTAGGAACTGGGGGCAACCCACCATCGGATACGCAGTATTTT. The gene calls are TRBV7-9 and TRBJ2-3, with D possibly TRBD1 on 6 matching bases. The CDR3 contains 18 residues. Germline V lookup: CDR1 SEHNR, CDR2 FQNEAQ (reference sequence). The V gene lost 1 base and the J gene lost 6 bases, with 23 bases spanning the gap.

The gene calls are TRBV6-6 and TRBJ2-5, with no clear D. Trimming took off 5 bases at V and 2 bases at J, with 9 bases between the two ends. The CDR3 spans 13 residues. CDR1 and CDR2 (germline): MNHNY, SVGAGI (reference sequence). Here the CDR3 DNA reads TGTGCCAGCAGTAGGACCGCTCAAGAGACCCAGTACTTC. Its protein is CASSRTAQETQYF.

The chain couples TRBV4-1 to TRBJ2-3; tentatively, D is TRBD1 (6 bases). This CDR3 spans 14 amino acids. Germline lookup yields CDR1 MGHRA and CDR2 YSYEKL. V was pared by 8 bases and J by 3 bases, with 15 bases between. The CDR3 DNA reads as TGCGCCAGCGGACCGGGACAAAGGACAGATACGCAGTATTTT. Translated, it gives CASGPGQRTDTQYF.

The V gene is TRBV12-5, the J gene TRBJ2-1; D gene ambiguous. The germline V gene has CDR1 LGHNT and CDR2 FRNRAP. The CDR3 runs 14 residues. Trimming cost V 7 bases and J 4 bases, with 14 bases left between them. DNA of the CDR3: TGTGCTAGTGCCTCCCTTTTGGGTTACAATGAGCAGTTCTTC. Translated, it gives CASASLLGYNEQFF.

In its sample, this clonotype was seen many times. V usage is TRBV7-9 and J usage is TRBJ1-1, with D hard to call. With 5 bases removed from V and 4 bases from J, the gap between germline ends came to 17 bases. The CDR3 covers 15 residues. CDR1 and CDR2 (germline): SEHNR, FQNEAQ (reference sequence). The CDR3 region is CASSPKIRVGTEAFF. The CDR3 DNA follows: TGTGCCAGCAGCCCAAAAATCCGAGTAGGCACTGAAGCTTTCTTT.

This clonotype was counted between two and nine times. V gene TRBV27 combines with J gene TRBJ1-1, with TRBD1 identical over 10 bases. The CDR3 spans 18 residues. Germline CDR1 and CDR2: MNHEY and SMNVEV (reference sequence). V was clipped by 1 base and J by 2 bases; unmatched bases: 10. Written as DNA, the CDR3 is TGTGCCAGCAGTTTATTAGGTCGACAGGGGGCGGGAAACACTGAAGCTTTCTTT. Amino acids: CASSLLGRQGAGNTEAFF.

This clonotype was recorded many times. The chain is built from TRBV15 and TRBJ1-2; D is ambiguous. This CDR3 is 14 amino acids long. V lost 1 base to trimming and J lost 1 base, with 7 bases between them. CDR1 is LNHNV and CDR2 is YYDKDF in the germline V gene (reference sequence). The CDR3 is CATSRAGFNYGYTF. CDR3 sequence (DNA): TGTGCCACCAGCAGAGCCGGCTTTAACTATGGCTACACCTTC.

This clonotype appeared a few times. This rearrangement joins TRBV7-3 to TRBJ2-3; the D is unclear. Germline loops: CDR1 SGHTA, CDR2 FQGTGA. Trimming took 2 bases from V and 5 from J, leaving 8 bases between them. There are 13 residues in the CDR3. CDR3: CASSLPGVDTQYF. The CDR3 region has the DNA TGTGCCAGCAGCTTACCTGGAGTAGATACGCAGTATTTT.

The chain carries TRBV6-5 and TRBJ2-1; D is perhaps TRBD1 (6 bases). CDR1 is MNHEY and CDR2 is SVGAGI in the germline V gene. This CDR3 comprises 14 residues. V dropped 6 bases and J dropped 5 bases, with 14 bases sitting between them. In DNA, the CDR3 is TGTGCCAGCAGCTATATGGGGGCAAACAATGAGCAGTTCTTC. Translation: CASSYMGANNEQFF.

A few counts support this clonotype. CDR3 sequence reads: CASSHRQGSTDTQYF. DNA for the CDR3: TGTGCCAGCAGCCACCGACAGGGGTCCACAGATACGCAGTATTTT. The genes are TRBV4-2 and TRBJ2-3, with 8 bases matching TRBD1. This CDR3 contains 15 residues. Per the germline V gene, CDR1 is LGHNA and CDR2 is YNFKEQ. After removal of 3 bases from V and 2 bases from J, the junction contained 4 bases not matched to a gene.

This clonotype was counted between two and nine times. The chain joins TRBV7-8 to TRBJ1-1, with D perhaps TRBD1 (6 bases). CDR1 is SGHVS, CDR2 FQNEAQ, per germline. This CDR3 is 12 amino acids long. The V and J ends lost 5 bases and 11 bases respectively, with 15 bases between them. In DNA form, the CDR3 reads TGTGCCAGCAGCCCTGGGCAGGGGAGGGCTTTCTTT. This codes for CASSPGQGRAFF.

The chain uses TRBV7-2 and TRBJ2-5; 7 bases agree with TRBD2. The CDR3 totals 14 residues. CDR1 is SGHTA, CDR2 FQGNSA, per germline. The ends lost 5 bases at V and 1 base at J; junction bases unmatched: 4. This CDR3 reads CASSPTSAQETQYF. The CDR3 nucleotides read TGTGCCAGCAGCCCCACTAGCGCCCAAGAGACCCAGTACTTC.

This clonotype was seen more than once but under ten times. The V call is TRBV7-6, the J call TRBJ1-2; TRBD1 is a possible D gene (5 bases). Germline CDR1 reads SGHVS; CDR2 reads FNYEAQ. The CDR3 sequence is 13 residues long. Deletions cut 2 bases from V and 2 bases from J, with 6 bases between. The CDR3 protein is CASSLNRNYGYTF. CDR3 DNA sequence: TGTGCCAGCAGCTTAAACAGGAACTATGGCTACACCTTC.

This clonotype turned up a few times. This rearrangement joins TRBV6-5 to TRBJ2-7; 7 bases are shared with TRBD1. Germline CDR1 and CDR2: MNHEY and SVGAGI. After removal of 0 bases from V and 2 bases from J, the junction contained 4 bases not matched to a gene. This CDR3 spans 15 amino acids. The CDR3 protein is CASSYSTGWTYEQYF. In nucleotides, the CDR3 is TGTGCCAGCAGTTACTCGACAGGGTGGACCTACGAGCAGTACTTC.

This clonotype was picked up a small number of times. Mismatch with germline at one junction end may stem from a read error. The rearrangement uses TRBV7-7 and TRBJ1-1; 9 bases match TRBD1. Germline loops: CDR1 SSHAT, CDR2 FNYEAQ (reference sequence). The CDR3 runs to 18 residues. The CDR3 protein is CASRWDREGSGMNTEAFF. The CDR3, as DNA: TGTGCTAGCAGATGGGACAGGGAGGGGAGCGGGATGAACACTGAAGCTTTCTTT.

This clonotype was counted only a few times. The gene calls are TRBV18 and TRBJ2-5; the D gene is possibly TRBD2 (6 bases). V was clipped by 2 bases and J by 5 bases, with 15 bases between them. The CDR3 runs to 15 residues. CDR1 is KGHSH and CDR2 is LQKENI in the germline V gene. This CDR3 reads CASSPWVAAGETQYF. The CDR3 DNA follows: TGTGCCAGCTCACCATGGGTCGCGGCGGGGGAGACCCAGTACTTC.

This chain links TRBV6-1 with TRBJ2-7; no definite D call. The CDR3 totals 13 residues. V shed 6 bases and J shed 2 bases, with 11 bases lying between them. Germline values: CDR1 MNHNS, CDR2 SASEGT. The CDR3 DNA reads as TGTGCCAGCAGAAAGAAGGGCCCCTACGAGCAGTACTTC. Amino acid sequence: CASRKKGPYEQYF.

This clonotype has more than one count but fewer than ten. The rearrangement joins TRBV4-3 to TRBJ2-5, with TRBD2 matching over 7 bases. CDR3 length: 14 amino acids. The germline V gene encodes CDR1 LGHNA and CDR2 YSLEER. V was pared by 6 bases and J by 2 bases, with 6 bases of the junction left unmatched. CDR3 region: CASSQSGDQETQYF. For the CDR3, the DNA is TGCGCCAGCAGTCAGAGCGGGGATCAAGAGACCCAGTACTTC.

The chain links TRBV12-3 or TRBV12-4 to TRBJ1-2, with 8 bases aligning to TRBD1. Trimming removed 5 bases from V and 4 bases from J; junction bases left unmatched: 3. The CDR3 length is 13 residues. The CDR3 spells CASSRTGIYGYTF. The CDR3 DNA follows: TGTGCCAGCAGTCGGACAGGGATCTATGGCTACACCTTC.

This clonotype was detected only a few times. The chain joins TRBV5-4 to TRBJ2-5; D possibly corresponds to TRBD2 (5 bases). The CDR3 loop spans 13 amino acids. V was trimmed by 1 base and J by 3 bases, leaving 7 bases between them. Germline loops: CDR1 SGHNT, CDR2 YYREEE (reference sequence). CDR3 DNA: TGTGCCAGCAGCTTGAGAGGGAAAGAGACCCAGTACTTC. Translating it yields CASSLRGKETQYF.

This clonotype showed up just a few times. The chain employs TRBV7-2 and TRBJ1-3; 7 nucleotides line up with TRBD1. This CDR3 has 15 residues. Germline V CDR1 and CDR2: SGHTA, FQGNSA. The ends lost 4 bases at V and 2 bases at J; junction bases unmatched: 5. The CDR3 sequence is CASSSAGTAGNTIYF. CDR3 bases: TGTGCCAGCAGCTCAGCCGGGACAGCTGGAAACACCATATATTTT.

This clonotype was found a few times. The chain joins TRBV24-1 to TRBJ1-2; D remains ambiguous. Germline loops: CDR1 KGHDR, CDR2 SFDVKD. V dropped 8 bases and J dropped 4 bases, with 13 bases sitting between them. This CDR3 spans 13 amino acids. In DNA form, the CDR3 reads TGTGCCACCATTCAAACGGGCGTCTATGGCTACACCTTC. Encoded protein: CATIQTGVYGYTF.